This TCR beta chain was captured in a study of blood T cell repertoires in COVID-19. Overall study: The United States, Italy and Spain supplied acute and convalescent COVID-19 samples. T cells, B-cell-depleted T cells, or PBMCs provided the cDNA or gDNA that served as material.

Germline values: CDR1 LNHDA, CDR2 SQIVND (reference sequence). Trimming left V 3 bases short and J 4 bases short, with 13 bases between. The CDR3 loop spans 15 amino acids. Original data processing: Estimation of nucleated cell counts relied on the amplification of reference gene primers. Method: immunoSEQ multiplex PCR; TCRdb's copy keeps in-frame clones and lacks some. D and trimming come from the DNA, and the V and J calls and clone size come from that table. This sample yields over 300,000 clones, of which 85% are seen a single time; around 6.9% belongs to the top ten. This sequence joins TRBV19 and TRBJ1-5, with D possibly TRBD1 on 6 matching bases. Sequencing was done on a sample of peripheral blood. This receptor was obtained from a human donor in a cohort sampled during active COVID-19. The CDR3 here is CASSIFRGTNQPQHF. In DNA, the CDR3 is TGTGCCAGTAGTATTTTCAGGGGTACTAATCAGCCCCAGCATTTT. Complete variable domain (other parts from reference TRBV19 and TRBJ1-5): DGGITQSPKYLFRKEGQNVTLSCEQNLNHDAMYWYRQDPGQGLRLIYYSQIVNDFQKGDIAEGYSVSREKKESFPLTVTSAQKNPTAFYLCASSIFRGTNQPQHFGDGTRLSIL.